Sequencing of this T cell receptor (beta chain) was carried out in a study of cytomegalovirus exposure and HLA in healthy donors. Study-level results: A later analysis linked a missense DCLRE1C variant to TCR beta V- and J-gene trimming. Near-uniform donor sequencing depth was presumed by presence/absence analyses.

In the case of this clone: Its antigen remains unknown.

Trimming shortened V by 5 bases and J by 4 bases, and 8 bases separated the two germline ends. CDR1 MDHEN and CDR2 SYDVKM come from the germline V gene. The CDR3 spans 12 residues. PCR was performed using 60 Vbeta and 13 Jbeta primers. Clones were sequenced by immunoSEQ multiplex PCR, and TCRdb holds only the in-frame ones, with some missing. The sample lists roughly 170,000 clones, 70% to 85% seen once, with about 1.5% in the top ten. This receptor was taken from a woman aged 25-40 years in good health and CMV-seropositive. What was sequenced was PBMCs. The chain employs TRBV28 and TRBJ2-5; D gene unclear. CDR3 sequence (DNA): TGTGCCAGCAGTCTCGGTATAGAGACCCAGTACTTC. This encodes CASSLGIETQYF.